A single sample is the source of the 5 T cell receptor beta chains below, sequenced in a study of PD-1 blockade in classical Hodgkin lymphoma. There was relapse after autologous stem cell transplantation in every patient, and there was variation in brentuximab vedotin exposure. Only in-frame clones appear in the TCRdb table, and some are missing; sequencing was by immunoSEQ multiplex PCR. The data hold under 110,000 clones, with approximately 90% observed a single time. The input for sequencing was peripheral blood mononuclear cells (PBMCs), taken before the second cycle of nivolumab. The receptors derive from a human donor with classical Hodgkin lymphoma.

Notes on this clone: The sample has other DNA sequences that encode this CDR3 too. The V call is TRBV6-1, the J call TRBJ1-2; perhaps TRBD1 as D (6 bases). V was trimmed by 2 bases and J by 5 bases, leaving 9 bases between them. Looked up from germline, CDR1 is MNHNS and CDR2 is SASEGT. This CDR3 is 13 amino acids long. The DNA of the CDR3 is TGTGCCAGCAGTGAACAGGGGAAGTATGGCTACACCTTC. Translated: CASSEQGKYGYTF.

The V gene is TRBV11-2, the J gene TRBJ2-7; D is unresolved. CDR1 is SGHAT, CDR2 FQNNGV, per germline. V shed 1 base and J shed 3 bases, with 7 bases lying between them. The CDR3 covers 13 residues. CDR3 protein: CASSLVGFYEQYF. In DNA form, the CDR3 reads TGTGCCAGCAGCTTAGTTGGGTTCTACGAGCAGTACTTC. The whole variable domain, filled in from reference TRBV11-2 and TRBJ2-7, reads EAGVAQSPRYKIIEKRQSVAFWCNPISGHATLYWYQQILGQGPKLLIQFQNNGVVDDSQLPKDRFSAERLKGVDSTLKIQPAKLEDSAVYLCASSLVGFYEQYFGPGTRLTVT.

The V and J genes are TRBV5-1 and TRBJ1-4, with a possible D match to TRBD1 (5 bases). Trimming cost V 4 bases and J 0 bases, with 22 bases left between them. In germline, CDR1 is SGHRS, CDR2 YFSETQ. The CDR3 is 19 residues long. Written as DNA, the CDR3 is TGCGCCAGCAGCCCCTGGGACGGGTCGAGCCCGGCAACTAATGAAAAACTGTTTTTT. Encoded protein: CASSPWDGSSPATNEKLFF.

The chain has TRBV9 and TRBJ2-7, with unresolved D. Germline V gene sequence: CDR1 SGDLS, CDR2 YYNGEE. V was trimmed by 0 bases and J by 2 bases, leaving 6 bases between them. CDR3 length: 13 amino acids. CDR3 protein: CASSVGQTYEQYF. The CDR3 DNA is TGTGCCAGCAGCGTAGGGCAGACCTACGAGCAGTACTTC.

The rearrangement joins TRBV11-2 to TRBJ2-3, with D hard to call. With 5 bases removed from V and 2 bases from J, the gap between germline ends came to 11 bases. There are 14 residues in the CDR3. Germline values: CDR1 SGHAT, CDR2 FQNNGV. Here the CDR3 reads CASSTTGSTDTQYF. CDR3 DNA: TGTGCCAGCAGCACGACTGGGTCCACAGATACGCAGTATTTT.